This T cell receptor (beta chain) was documented in a study of T cells after yellow fever vaccination. Study in general: Each low-cell-number fraction was prepared by means of SMART-Seq v4 Ultra Low Input. Study-level points and caveats: Clonotypes appearing in both CD4 and CD8 compartments existed, and their share was small. Re-detected after boosting: most primary clones, about 95% of CD4 and about 85% of CD8.

The CDR3 has 13 residues. V was pared by 3 bases and J by 6 bases, with 4 bases of the junction left unmatched. Germline-derived CDR1 and CDR2 are SGHKS and YYEKEE (reference sequence). In TCRdb, the 5' RACE reads were re-called with MiXCR into one record per CDR3 protein. Here the sample spans under 550,000 distinct CDR3 sequences, 21% being singletons. Comments on this clonotype: What it binds is unknown.

The material sequenced was PBMCs, taken 21 days after the first yellow fever vaccination. This TCR came from a man aged 18 to 30 who received the YFV17D yellow fever vaccine. The rearrangement uses TRBV5-5 and TRBJ2-7, with 9 positions matching TRBD1. Here the CDR3 reads CASSWDRVGEQYF. DNA of the CDR3: TGTGCCAGCAGCTGGGACAGGGTGGGCGAGCAGTACTTC.